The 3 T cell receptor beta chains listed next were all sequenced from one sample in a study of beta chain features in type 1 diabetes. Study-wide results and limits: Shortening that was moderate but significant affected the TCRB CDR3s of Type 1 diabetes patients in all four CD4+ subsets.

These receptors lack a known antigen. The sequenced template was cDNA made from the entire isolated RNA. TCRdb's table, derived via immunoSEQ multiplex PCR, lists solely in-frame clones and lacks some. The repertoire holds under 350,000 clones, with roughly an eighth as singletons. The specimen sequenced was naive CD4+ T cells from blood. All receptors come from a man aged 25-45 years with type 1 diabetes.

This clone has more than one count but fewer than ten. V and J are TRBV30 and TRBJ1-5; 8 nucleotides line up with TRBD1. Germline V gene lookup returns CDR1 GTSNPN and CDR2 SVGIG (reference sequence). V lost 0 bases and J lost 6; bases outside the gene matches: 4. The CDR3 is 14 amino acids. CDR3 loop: CAWSVAGGPQPQHF. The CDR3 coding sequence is TGTGCCTGGAGTGTAGCAGGGGGCCCTCAGCCCCAGCATTTT.

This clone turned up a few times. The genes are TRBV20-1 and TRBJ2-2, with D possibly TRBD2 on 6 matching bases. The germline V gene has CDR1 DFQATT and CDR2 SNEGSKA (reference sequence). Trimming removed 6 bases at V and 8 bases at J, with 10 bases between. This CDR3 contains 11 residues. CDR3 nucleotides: TGCAGTGCGCGGGACCTAGGGGAGCTGTTTTTT. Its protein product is CSARDLGELFF.

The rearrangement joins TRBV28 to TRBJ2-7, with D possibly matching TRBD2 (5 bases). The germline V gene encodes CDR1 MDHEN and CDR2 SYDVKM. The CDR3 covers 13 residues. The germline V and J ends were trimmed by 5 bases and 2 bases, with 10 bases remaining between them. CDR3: CASSRRTTYEQYF. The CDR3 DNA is TGTGCCAGCAGTAGGAGGACGACCTACGAGCAGTACTTC.